This TCR beta chain was recorded in a study of T-cell memory formation after mild COVID-19. Background on the study: Largely donor-specific sequence clusters came from a couple of donors. The study, taken as a whole, reports: Some responding clones appeared in pre-infection memory, suggesting cross-reactive memory joined.

TCRalpha and TCRbeta libraries used 5'RACE with constant-segment primers and UMIs. MiXCR, applied by TCRdb to the 5' RACE reads, yields one record per CDR3 protein. The repertoire holds about 560,000 distinct CDR3 sequences, with about 22% as singletons. V was trimmed by 0 bases and J by 7 bases, leaving 9 bases between them. Germline CDR1 and CDR2: LGHDT and YNNKEL (reference sequence). The CDR3 totals 13 residues. For this clonotype: Its specificity is not known.

This receptor was taken from an adult woman who had mild COVID-19 (a few samples of this study predate the infection). Cell type and time point are not known. J is TRBJ1-1 and V is TRBV3-1; D gene ambiguous. The sample was PBMCs or a T cell subset sorted from them (not recorded which). The chain's CDR3 is CASSQESGYEAFF. CDR3 bases: TGTGCCAGCAGCCAAGAGAGCGGGTATGAAGCTTTCTTT.